Listed here are 11 T cell receptor beta chains from one sample, sequenced in a study of T cells after yellow fever vaccination. TCRdb itself ran the 5' RACE reads through MiXCR, one entry per CDR3 protein. The sample gives a few hundred thousand distinct CDR3 sequences, 6.8% of which show up once; over 15% is in the top ten. Sample: PBMCs, taken 35 to 50 days after the first yellow fever vaccination. The receptors were sampled from a man in his late teens or twenties who received the YFV17D yellow fever vaccine.

The chain couples TRBV3-1 to TRBJ2-6; D not certain. The CDR3 is 15 residues long. CDR1 is LGHDT, CDR2 YNNKEL, per germline (reference sequence). The germline V and J ends were trimmed by 4 bases and 2 bases, with 9 bases remaining between them. The CDR3 DNA is TGTGCCAGCAGCCCGATAGGGACTGGGGCCAACGTCCTGACTTTC. Protein: CASSPIGTGANVLTF. The complete variable domain, with remaining parts taken from reference TRBV3-1 and TRBJ2-6, reads DTAVSQTPKYLVTQMGNDKSIKCEQNLGHDTMYWYKQDSKKFLKIMFSYNNKELIINETVPNRFSPKSPDKAHLNLHINSLELGDSAVYFCASSPIGTGANVLTFGAGSRLTVL.

In the case of this clonotype: This CDR3 is missing its conserved last phenylalanine or tryptophan, likely due to a read error. The chain combines TRBV7-9 with TRBJ1-5; possibly TRBD1 for D (5 bases). The length of the CDR3 is 17 residues. Deletions cut 1 base from V and 0 bases from J, with 13 bases between. The germline V gene has CDR1 SEHNR and CDR2 FQNEAQ (reference sequence). The CDR3 nucleotides read TGTGCCAGCAGCTTAGGGGGGGTCGGGTATAGCAATCAGCCCCAGCATCTT. It yields the protein CASSLGGVGYSNQPQHL.

This clonotype was seen a handful of times. The rearrangement joins TRBV14 to TRBJ2-1; D is uncertain. The CDR3 loop spans 15 amino acids. Germline V gives CDR1 SGHDN, CDR2 FVKESK. V was cut by 4 bases and J by 4 bases, with 14 bases left in between. As DNA, the CDR3 is TGTGCCAGCAGCCCCTGGGTAGGCAATTACAATGAGCAGTTCTTC. Protein sequence: CASSPWVGNYNEQFF.

This clonotype was detected only a few times. The rearrangement links TRBV5-6 to TRBJ1-2; the D is unclear. Germline V CDR1 and CDR2: SGHDT, YYEEEE. V lost 1 base and J lost 8, with 12 bases in between. CDR3 length equals 13 residues. The CDR3 loop reads CASSLPGAGGYTF. DNA of the CDR3: TGTGCCAGCAGCTTGCCAGGCGCGGGCGGCTACACCTTC.

This clonotype was counted between two and nine times. The chain couples TRBV7-3 to TRBJ2-1; 8 positions match TRBD1. Germline-derived CDR1 and CDR2 are SGHTA and FQGTGA. V was clipped by 5 bases and J by 7 bases; unmatched bases: 10. The CDR3 contains 15 residues. The CDR3 DNA reads TGTGCCAGCAGCCTAGGACAGGGTACTTGGAATGAGCAGTTCTTC. Translating gives CASSLGQGTWNEQFF. The full variable domain, rest sourced from reference TRBV7-3 and TRBJ2-1, is GAGVSQTPSNKVTEKGKYVELRCDPISGHTALYWYRQSLGQGPEFLIYFQGTGAADDSGLPNDRFFAVRPEGSVSTLKIQRTERGDSAVYLCASSLGQGTWNEQFFGPGTRLTVL.

The rearrangement links TRBV5-1 to TRBJ2-2, with 12 bases aligning to TRBD2. There are 16 residues in the CDR3. Germline V gene sequence: CDR1 SGHRS, CDR2 YFSETQ. Trimming cost V 4 bases and J 4 bases; bases outside gene matches: 5. The CDR3 DNA is TGCGCCAGCAGCACCCGGACTAGCGGGGCCACCGGGGAGCTGTTTTTT. Translated: CASSTRTSGATGELFF.

In its sample, this clonotype was seen a few times. J is TRBJ2-3 and V is TRBV7-3; D is ambiguous. The CDR3 sequence is 12 residues long. Germline V gene data show CDR1 as SGHTA and CDR2 as FQGTGA. Between the trimmed V and J ends, which lost 4 bases and 6 bases, there was a span of 8 bases. The CDR3 sequence is CASSSGADTQYF. The CDR3, as DNA: TGTGCCAGCAGCTCAGGCGCGGATACGCAGTATTTT.

This clonotype was counted between two and nine times. The chain has TRBV7-3 and TRBJ2-2; D is ambiguous. This CDR3 region has 14 residues. CDR1 SGHTA and CDR2 FQGTGA come from the germline V gene. V was shortened by 5 bases and J by 5 bases, with 12 bases between the two germline ends. CDR3: CASSAPSVTGELFF. CDR3 coding DNA: TGTGCCAGCAGCGCCCCAAGTGTGACCGGGGAGCTGTTTTTT.

This clonotype was detected only a few times. This chain uses TRBV6-5 with TRBJ1-4, with D perhaps TRBD1 (5 bases). This CDR3 has 14 amino acids. V dropped 6 bases and J dropped 7 bases, with 15 bases sitting between them. Germline V gives CDR1 MNHEY, CDR2 SVGAGI. In nucleotides, the CDR3 is TGTGCCAGCAGAACTGGGGGATTAGGTGAAAAACTGTTTTTT. Its protein product is CASRTGGLGEKLFF.

This clonotype was seen many times. The chain is built from TRBV7-6 and TRBJ2-4, with TRBD1 identical over 8 bases. Germline CDR1 SGHVS, CDR2 FNYEAQ. With 4 bases clipped from V and 9 bases from J, the junction kept 2 bases outside the gene matches. The CDR3 covers 12 residues. The CDR3 loop reads CASSSGTGIQYF. The CDR3 nucleotides are TGTGCCAGCAGCTCGGGGACAGGCATTCAGTACTTC.

This clonotype was observed a handful of times. This chain links TRBV19 with TRBJ2-7; no firm D call. Trimming cost V 0 bases and J 2 bases, with 11 bases left between them. The germline V gene encodes CDR1 LNHDA and CDR2 SQIVND (reference sequence). This CDR3 contains 15 residues. The CDR3 region is CASSIDRWTPYEQYF. In DNA form, the CDR3 reads TGTGCCAGTAGTATAGATCGGTGGACCCCCTACGAGCAGTACTTC.